This TCR beta chain appears in the sequencing data of a study of metastatic and nonmetastatic thyroid tumors. About the research overall: Samples came from malignant and benign thyroid patients, and repertoires were compared across blood and tumor or nodule tissue. Study-wide points: Malignant thyroid tumors reportedly had TCR beta diversity that was significantly higher than in benign nodules, in blood and tumor.

Thyroid surgery was performed in patients who had received no treatment beforehand. As handled by the study authors: The authors used CDR3 differences across clinicopathological groups to build a distant-metastasis classifier for papillary thyroid cancer. TCRdb reanalyzed the PCR reads with MiXCR. The V and J calls come from TCRdb's annotation, not from the publication. The table records roughly 25,000 clones, roughly an eighth of them present only once. The CDR3 covers 14 residues. V was clipped by 6 bases and J by 1 base; unmatched bases: 4. Germline V gene sequence: CDR1 MNHNS, CDR2 SASEGT. Notes on this clone: Its antigen is as yet unknown.

This clonotype originated in a female donor with papillary thyroid cancer or a benign thyroid nodule (not recorded which). Some clones in this sample may be carry-over from other donors' samples. The chain joins TRBV6-1 to TRBJ2-5, with TRBD2 identical over 8 bases. The sample was blood. DNA for the CDR3: TGTGCCAGCAGCTCCCTAGCGGGCCAAGAGACCCAGTACTTC. Encoded protein: CASSSLAGQETQYF.